The 13 T cell receptor beta chains below all came from one sample that was sequenced in a study of cytomegalovirus exposure and HLA in healthy donors. 13 Jbeta primers and 60 Vbeta primers were used for the PCR. Sequencing used immunoSEQ multiplex PCR; TCRdb keeps in-frame clones, though not all of them. The repertoire holds over 200,000 clones, roughly 89% seen once, with approximately 1% in the top ten. Sequencing used PBMCs. These receptor sequences come from a woman younger than 35 in good health and CMV-seronegative.

The J gene is TRBJ2-1, the V gene TRBV29-1; weak D call: TRBD1 (5 bases). This CDR3 comprises 15 residues. Trimming shortened V by 0 bases and J by 2 bases, and 11 bases separated the two germline ends. CDR1 and CDR2 from the germline V gene are SQVTM and ANQGSEA. CDR3 protein: CSVEDQGWAYNEQFF. CDR3 DNA: TGCAGCGTTGAAGACCAGGGCTGGGCCTACAATGAGCAGTTCTTC.

This sequence joins TRBV27 and TRBJ1-6; a weak D match, TRBD1 (6 bases). This CDR3 has 14 residues. V gave up 7 bases and J gave up 7 bases, with 14 bases separating them. Germline values: CDR1 MNHEY, CDR2 SMNVEV (reference sequence). The CDR3 region has the DNA TGTGCCAGCACTTCAACAGGGCCAAATTCACCCCTCCACTTT. As protein: CASTSTGPNSPLHF.

The chain joins TRBV18 to TRBJ2-3; TRBD2 matches 9 bases. CDR1 KGHSH and CDR2 LQKENI come from the germline V gene. The trim removed 5 bases at V and 0 bases at J, leaving 3 bases unmatched. The CDR3 contains 15 residues. CDR3 bases: TGTGCCAGCTCAACTAGCGGGCCTAGCACAGATACGCAGTATTTT. It yields the protein CASSTSGPSTDTQYF.

Regarding this clone: A read error may produce the germline difference seen at one junction end. The chain joins TRBV4-1 to TRBJ2-7; 8 bases are a match to TRBD1. Germline V CDR1 and CDR2: MGHRA, YSYEKL. CDR3 size: 15 residues. CDR3 region: CASSHGTGTSYEQHF. In nucleotides, the CDR3 is TGCGCCAGCAGCCATGGGACAGGCACTTCCTACGAGCAGCACTTC.

This clone was recorded a few times. The CDR3 DNA follows: TGTGCCTGGACCCCCTGGACAGCGACTGGAAACACCATATATTTT. It translates to CAWTPWTATGNTIYF. The V gene is TRBV30, the J gene TRBJ1-3; tentatively, D is TRBD1 (6 bases). The CDR3 runs 15 residues. The V gene lost 4 bases and the J gene lost 2 bases, with 15 bases spanning the gap. CDR1 GTSNPN and CDR2 SVGIG come from the germline V gene (reference sequence). The full variable domain, in which reference TRBV30 and TRBJ1-3 provide the parts outside the CDR3, is SQTIHQWPATLVQPVGSPLSLECTVEGTSNPNLYWYRQAAGRGLQLLFYSVGIGQISSEVPQNLSASRPQDRQFILSSKKLLLSDSGFYLCAWTPWTATGNTIYFGEGSWLTVV.

This clone showed up just once. V and J are TRBV5-1 and TRBJ2-2, with a weak D call TRBD2 (5 bases). Trimming pared 3 bases from V and 5 bases from J, leaving 11 bases between. The CDR3 extends over 14 amino acids. Per germline, CDR1 SGHRS and CDR2 YFSETQ. This chain's CDR3 is CASSWTGMTGELFF. The CDR3 nucleotides read TGCGCCAGCAGCTGGACTGGGATGACCGGGGAGCTGTTTTTT. Supplemented by reference TRBV5-1 and TRBJ2-2, the full variable domain reads KAGVTQTPRYLIKTRGQQVTLSCSPISGHRSVSWYQQTPGQGLQFLFEYFSETQRNKGNFPGRFSGRQFSNSRSEMNVSTLELGDSALYLCASSWTGMTGELFFGEGSRLTVL.

This clone was counted a single time. This chain connects TRBV7-8 to TRBJ1-3, with D possibly being TRBD1 (6 bases). CDR1 and CDR2 from the germline V gene are SGHVS and FQNEAQ. V was clipped by 5 bases and J by 0 bases, with 11 bases between them. This CDR3 comprises 15 residues. The CDR3 bases are TGTGCCAGCAGCGCCACAGGGTACTCTGGAAACACCATATATTTT. Encoded protein: CASSATGYSGNTIYF.

The chain couples TRBV5-1 to TRBJ1-2; 7 bases line up with TRBD1. V was clipped by 2 bases and J by 3 bases; unmatched bases: 4. The CDR3 is made up of 14 amino acids. The germline CDR1 and CDR2 sequences are SGHRS and YFSETQ. CDR3 coding DNA: TGCGCCAGCAGCTTCGGGCAGGGGGACTATGGCTACACCTTC. Its protein is CASSFGQGDYGYTF.

The chain combines TRBV5-1 with TRBJ2-5; 8 bases are shared with TRBD2. Germline trimming cut 4 bases from V and 2 bases from J; bases unmatched to any gene: 4. Germline loops: CDR1 SGHRS, CDR2 YFSETQ. The CDR3 totals 14 residues. Here the CDR3 DNA reads TGCGCCAGCAGCGGGGTAGCGGGGCAAGAGACCCAGTACTTC. It translates to CASSGVAGQETQYF.

The chain carries TRBV10-2 and TRBJ1-5; 10 bases align to TRBD1. Trimming at V came to 3 bases and at J to 5 bases, leaving 4 bases not matched to a gene. Looked up from germline, CDR1 is WSHSY and CDR2 is SAAADI. This CDR3 has 15 residues. CDR3 DNA: TGCGCCAGCAGTGAAGGGACAGGGGAATATCAGCCCCAGCATTTT. It is translated as CASSEGTGEYQPQHF.

V usage is TRBV2 and J usage is TRBJ2-3; 12 bases are a match to TRBD2. J was trimmed by 4 bases and V by 2 bases; bases with no gene match: 10. In germline, CDR1 is SNHLY, CDR2 FYNNEI. This CDR3 region has 18 residues. CDR3 amino acids: CASSEPSGLAGGADTQYF. The CDR3 nucleotides are TGTGCCAGCAGTGAACCGAGCGGGCTAGCGGGAGGGGCAGATACGCAGTATTTT.

The chain links TRBV7-2 to TRBJ2-3; 16 bases fit TRBD2. J gave up 0 bases and V 8 bases, and 8 bases lay outside the gene matches. Germline V gene lookup returns CDR1 SGHTA and CDR2 FQGNSA. This CDR3 is built from 18 residues. In nucleotides, the CDR3 is TGTGCCAGCCTGACGGGACTAGCGGGGGGGCGTAGCACAGATACGCAGTATTTT. Translated, it gives CASLTGLAGGRSTDTQYF.

J is TRBJ2-4 and V is TRBV11-3, with D maybe TRBD2 (5 bases). Per germline, CDR1 SGHNT and CDR2 YENEEA. CDR3 size: 16 residues. Deletions cut 0 bases from V and 7 bases from J, with 16 bases between. Here the CDR3 DNA reads TGTGCCAGCAGCTTAGATCCTACGCGGGCGGGTAACATTCAGTACTTC. This translates into CASSLDPTRAGNIQYF.